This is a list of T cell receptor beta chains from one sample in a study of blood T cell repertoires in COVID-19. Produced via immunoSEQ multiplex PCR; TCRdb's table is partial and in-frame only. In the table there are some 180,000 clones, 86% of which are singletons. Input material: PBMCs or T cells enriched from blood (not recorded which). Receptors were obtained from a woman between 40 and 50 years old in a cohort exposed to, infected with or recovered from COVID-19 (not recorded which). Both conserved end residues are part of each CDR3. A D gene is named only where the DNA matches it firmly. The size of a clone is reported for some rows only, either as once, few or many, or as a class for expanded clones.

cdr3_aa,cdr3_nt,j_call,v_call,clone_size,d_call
CASRTRGRGETQYF,TGTGCCAGCAGGACAAGAGGGCGGGGAGAGACCCAGTACTTC,TRBJ2-5,TRBV7-2,once,NA
CASSLAPAGNQETQYF,TGTGCCAGCAGCTTAGCTCCGGCGGGGAATCAAGAGACCCAGTACTTC,TRBJ2-5,TRBV7-2,NA,NA
CASSYGLAAGNEQFF,TGTGCCAGCAGTTACGGGCTAGCGGCGGGGAATGAGCAGTTCTTC,TRBJ2-1,TRBV6-5,NA,TRBD2
CASSPRDSPDNEQFF,TGTGCCAGCAGTCCTCGGGACTCCCCTGACAATGAGCAGTTCTTC,TRBJ2-1,TRBV6-6,NA,NA
CASSELAGEGNEQFF,TGTGCCAGCAGCGAACTAGCGGGAGAAGGCAATGAGCAGTTCTTC,TRBJ2-1,TRBV7-9,NA,TRBD2
CASTTLRSTEAFF,TGTGCCAGCACCACTTTGAGGTCTACTGAAGCTTTCTTT,TRBJ1-1,TRBV7-9,few,NA
CASSREQGGQETQYF,TGCGCCAGCAGCCGAGAGCAGGGAGGTCAAGAGACCCAGTACTTC,TRBJ2-5,TRBV4-1,NA,NA
CASSYGADETQYF,TGTGCCAGCAGTTACGGGGCGGACGAGACCCAGTACTTC,TRBJ2-5,TRBV6-5,NA,NA
CASSNSLGTGTEAFF,TGTGCCAGTAGTAATTCCCTTGGGACAGGTACCGAAGCTTTCTTT,TRBJ1-1,TRBV19,once,TRBD1
CASSPFGTGSYGYTF,TGTGCCAGCAGTCCCTTCGGGACAGGGAGCTATGGCTACACCTTC,TRBJ1-2,TRBV27,NA,TRBD1
CASSLDRGLGNTIYF,TGCGCCAGCAGCCTAGACAGGGGGCTTGGAAACACCATATATTTT,TRBJ1-3,TRBV5-1,NA,TRBD1
CASSEDSYGYTF,TGTGCCAGCAGTGAAGACAGCTATGGCTACACCTTC,TRBJ1-2,TRBV6-1,NA,NA
CASSPVGQSSGNTIYF,TGTGCCAGCAGCCCTGTCGGACAAAGCTCTGGAAACACCATATATTTT,TRBJ1-3,TRBV5-6,NA,NA
CASSSGLSYNEQFF,TGTGCCAGCAGCTCCGGACTGTCCTACAATGAGCAGTTCTTC,TRBJ2-1,TRBV7-2,NA,NA
CASSLEAYTDRVSGYTF,TGTGCCAGCAGCTTAGAGGCGTATACGGACAGGGTTTCTGGCTACACCTTC,TRBJ1-2,TRBV11-2,NA,TRBD1
CASSLSVGVDGYTF,TGTGCCAGCAGCCTGTCGGTGGGAGTAGATGGCTACACCTTC,TRBJ1-2,TRBV7-9,NA,NA
CASSELGALNEKLFF,TGTGCCAGCAGTGAACTTGGGGCGTTGAATGAAAAACTGTTTTTT,TRBJ1-4,TRBV25-1,NA,NA
CASSWAGGNQPQHF,TGTGCCAGTAGTTGGGCAGGGGGCAATCAGCCCCAGCATTTT,TRBJ1-5,TRBV19,NA,NA
CASSVQQGAYGNTIYF,TGTGCCAGTAGTGTACAACAGGGGGCATACGGAAACACCATATATTTT,TRBJ1-3,TRBV19,NA,TRBD1
CASSQGTSGGAYNEQFF,TGTGCCAGCAGCCAAGGGACTAGCGGGGGGGCTTACAATGAGCAGTTCTTC,TRBJ2-1,TRBV3-1/TRBV3-2,few,TRBD2
CASRMGLRPDGYTF,TGTGCCAGCAGAATGGGGCTCCGACCGGATGGCTACACCTTC,TRBJ1-2,TRBV6-5,NA,NA
CASSEDSFSNQPQHF,TGTGCCAGCAGTGAGGACTCTTTTAGCAATCAGCCCCAGCATTTT,TRBJ1-5,TRBV6-1,NA,NA
CASKGGAVGELFF,TGCGCCAGCAAGGGGGGGGCGGTCGGGGAGCTGTTTTTT,TRBJ2-2,TRBV10-2,NA,NA
CAARGSYYEQYF,TGTGCCGCGCGGGGGAGCTACTACGAGCAGTACTTC,TRBJ2-7,TRBV10-3,NA,TRBD2
CSVVPRPDTQYF,TGCAGCGTTGTCCCTAGACCAGATACGCAGTATTTT,TRBJ2-3,TRBV29-1,NA,NA
CASSPLSSGITDTQYF,TGTGCCAGCTCACCTTTATCTAGCGGGATTACAGATACGCAGTATTTT,TRBJ2-3,TRBV18,NA,TRBD2
CASSYGQRGMNTEAFF,TGTGCCAGCAGTTACGGTCAGAGGGGGATGAACACTGAAGCTTTCTTT,TRBJ1-1,TRBV6-2/TRBV6-3,NA,NA
CASHGPLGPEKLFF,TGTGCCAGTCATGGGCCTTTGGGCCCTGAAAAACTGTTTTTT,TRBJ1-4,TRBV19,once,NA
CASSLGLAPYNEQFF,TGTGCCAGCAGCTTGGGGCTAGCGCCCTACAATGAGCAGTTCTTC,TRBJ2-1,TRBV5-5,NA,NA
CASSLRSPASNYGYTF,TGTGCCAGCAGCTTACGGAGTCCGGCCTCAAACTATGGCTACACCTTC,TRBJ1-2,TRBV7-9,NA,NA
CASSRPFDRDRGSDTQYF,TGTGCCAGCAGCCGTCCCTTTGACCGGGACAGGGGTTCTGATACGCAGTATTTT,TRBJ2-3,TRBV3-1/TRBV3-2,once,TRBD1